This T cell receptor beta chain appears in the sequencing data of a study of a mutant IDH1 vaccine in newly diagnosed glioma. On the study more broadly: Patients got their first vaccination 4-6 weeks after radiotherapy alone, or with temozolomide cycles.

Data came from immunoSEQ multiplex PCR; TCRdb stores just in-frame clones and leaves some out. This repertoire shows over 95,000 clones, around 90% found once; its top ten account for roughly 0.57%. For this clone: Antigen unknown.

Time point indicated: week 11, during vaccination. Doses comprised 300 ug of mutant IDH1 20-mer peptide each, plus topical imiquimod. Donors had new IDH1-mutant astrocytomas of WHO grade 3 or 4 (ATRX-lost). Whole-study results and caveats: Seemingly, pseudoprogression had no relation to changes in the top peripheral T cell clonotypes.

The sequences come from PBMCs, collected from a glioma patient whose treatment included an IDH1 peptide vaccine. This clonotype was sampled from a woman aged 45-65 years with glioma.

CDR3 DNA: TGTGCCAGCAGTTTAGCGGGGTCCACAGATACGCAGTATTTT. This gives the protein CASSLAGSTDTQYF. The chain carries TRBV28 and TRBJ2-3; a weak D match, TRBD2 (6 bases). The germline V gene has CDR1 MDHEN and CDR2 SYDVKM. Trimming pared 2 bases from V and 2 bases from J, leaving 8 bases between. The CDR3 spans 14 residues.